Below, 30 T cell receptor beta chains from the same sample are listed, as sequenced in a study of response to subunit inactivated influenza vaccine. MiXCR, run by TCRdb on the RT-PCR reads, gives a single entry per CDR3 protein. The sample records about 480,000 distinct CDR3 sequences, over 9.5% being singletons. The starting material was PBMCs from blood, obtained roughly 46 days after vaccination. All receptors derive from a man aged 45 to 65 who received an inactivated influenza vaccine.

This clonotype was seen more than once but under ten times. This rearrangement joins TRBV9 to TRBJ2-7, with TRBD1 matching 8 bases. CDR3 length: 13 residues. The V and J ends lost 0 bases and 7 bases, in that order; junction bases with no gene match: 3. The V gene's germline CDR1 is SGDLS and CDR2 YYNGEE. DNA for the CDR3: TGTGCCAGCAGCGTAGGGGACAGGAAAGAGCAGTACTTC. Translation: CASSVGDRKEQYF.

As for this clonotype: A read error is possible here, since a much larger clone lies one base away. V gene TRBV20-1 combines with J gene TRBJ2-7; 9 bases fit TRBD1. The V segment lost 1 base and the J segment 3 bases; nucleotides outside the gene matches: 7. The germline V gene encodes CDR1 DFQATT and CDR2 SNEGSKA (reference sequence). CDR3 length equals 15 residues. The CDR3 DNA reads as TGCAGTGCTAGAGGGGGGGACAGGGTTGACTACGAGCAGTACTTC. As protein: CSARGGDRVDYEQYF.

The V call is TRBV6-1, the J call TRBJ2-1, with TRBD2 identical over 12 bases. This CDR3 is built from 14 residues. Per the germline V gene, CDR1 is MNHNS and CDR2 is SASEGT. V shed 6 bases and J 9 bases; nucleotides not matched to a gene: 6. The CDR3 sequence: CASRALAGGGEQFF. The CDR3 region has the DNA TGTGCCAGCAGGGCACTAGCGGGAGGAGGTGAGCAGTTCTTC.

The chain couples TRBV4-3 to TRBJ2-7; 7 nucleotides align to TRBD2. The CDR3 covers 15 residues. Trimming took 3 bases from V and 0 from J; bases not matched to a gene: 5. Per germline, CDR1 LGHNA and CDR2 YSLEER. CDR3 sequence (DNA): TGCGCCAGCAGCCAGTTTAGCGGGTCCTCCTACGAGCAGTACTTC. Residues: CASSQFSGSSYEQYF.

V and J are TRBV7-2 and TRBJ2-3; D is unclear. Trimming took off 5 bases at V and 1 base at J, with 13 bases between the two ends. The CDR3 totals 15 residues. In germline, CDR1 is SGHTA, CDR2 FQGNSA. The CDR3 is CASSPVRTGTDTQYF. DNA of the CDR3: TGTGCCAGCAGCCCAGTCCGGACGGGCACAGATACGCAGTATTTT. The complete variable domain, with remaining parts taken from reference TRBV7-2 and TRBJ2-3, reads GAGVSQSPSNKVTEKGKDVELRCDPISGHTALYWYRQSLGQGLEFLIYFQGNSAPDKSGLPSDRFSAERTGGSVSTLTIQRTQQEDSAVYLCASSPVRTGTDTQYFGPGTRLTVL.

The chain uses TRBV5-6 and TRBJ2-5; D may be TRBD2 (5 bases). CDR3 length: 14 amino acids. Germline assignment: CDR1 SGHDT and CDR2 YYEEEE. The V end lost 1 base, the J end lost 4 bases, and 11 bases lay between the germline ends. DNA of the CDR3: TGTGCCAGCAGCTTGTACGGGGTTGGAGAGACCCAGTACTTC. It encodes CASSLYGVGETQYF.

In this sample, this clonotype turned up a few times. This chain uses TRBV7-2 with TRBJ2-7; the match to TRBD1 covers 7 bases. Germline CDR1 and CDR2: SGHTA and FQGNSA. The length of the CDR3 is 14 residues. The ends lost 3 bases at V and 4 bases at J; junction bases unmatched: 6. CDR3 coding DNA: TGTGCCAGCAGCTTCGCGGACAGGTTATACGAGCAGTACTTC. It yields the protein CASSFADRLYEQYF.

The V call is TRBV5-1, the J call TRBJ2-2, with D hard to call. In germline, CDR1 is SGHRS, CDR2 YFSETQ. V dropped 1 base and J dropped 1 base, with 17 bases sitting between them. This CDR3 is 18 amino acids long. The CDR3 is CASSLFVPDPMNTGELFF. The DNA for the CDR3 is TGCGCCAGCAGCTTGTTCGTCCCGGACCCCATGAACACCGGGGAGCTGTTTTTT.

This clonotype occurred a few times. The rearrangement uses TRBV6-2 or TRBV6-3 and TRBJ2-2; no definite D call. Trimming removed 7 bases from V and 7 bases from J, with 13 bases in between. Germline loops: CDR1 MNHEY, CDR2 SVGEGT. The CDR3 runs to 13 residues. The CDR3 DNA reads TGTGCCAGCACGTGGCAGGCCCGCGGGGAGCTGTTTTTT. This encodes CASTWQARGELFF.

This clonotype came up a few times. The chain joins TRBV7-2 to TRBJ2-7; 9 bases fit TRBD2. This CDR3 contains 15 residues. Per the germline V gene, CDR1 is SGHTA and CDR2 is FQGNSA. The junction had 11 bases not matched to a gene; V was cut back by 4 bases and J by 7 bases. CDR3 residues: CASSYQLAGRGEQYF. The CDR3 region has the DNA TGTGCCAGCAGCTACCAACTAGCGGGCCGGGGGGAGCAGTACTTC.

In regard to this clonotype: No conserved phenylalanine or tryptophan is present at the end of the CDR3, so a read error is the likely explanation. V is TRBV12-3 or TRBV12-4 and J is TRBJ2-3; possibly TRBD1 or TRBD2 for D (5 bases each). The CDR3 totals 15 residues. With 3 bases removed from V and 4 bases from J, the gap between germline ends came to 14 bases. CDR3 loop: CASSFRGGRADTQYY. The DNA for the CDR3 is TGTGCCAGCAGTTTTCGTGGGGGTAGGGCAGATACGCAGTATTAT.

The CDR3 sequence: CASSEGTANTEAFF. CDR3 nucleotides: TGTGCCAGCAGCGAGGGGACCGCCAACACTGAAGCTTTCTTT. The chain recombines TRBV9 with TRBJ1-1; a possible D gene is TRBD1 (5 bases). The CDR3 totals 14 residues. Germline CDR1 and CDR2: SGDLS and YYNGEE. The V end was cut by 3 bases, the J end by 2 bases, with 11 bases between. The full variable domain, with the rest looked up from reference TRBV9 and TRBJ1-1, is DSGVTQTPKHLITATGQRVTLRCSPRSGDLSVYWYQQSLDQGLQFLIQYYNGEERAKGNILERFSAQQFPDLHSELNLSSLELGDSALYFCASSEGTANTEAFFGQGTRLTVV.

The chain employs TRBV27 and TRBJ2-7; D gene ambiguous. Germline V gene lookup returns CDR1 MNHEY and CDR2 SMNVEV (reference sequence). This CDR3 region has 14 residues. The V end was cut by 4 bases, the J end by 1 base, with 11 bases between. The CDR3 DNA sequence: TGTGCCAGCAGTTCGTTCGGGCATTCCTACGAGCAGTACTTC. It encodes CASSSFGHSYEQYF.

This clonotype has ten or more counts. The rearrangement joins TRBV29-1 to TRBJ2-1; possibly TRBD1 for D (6 bases). The CDR3 is 14 amino acids. The V gene's germline CDR1 is SQVTM and CDR2 ANQGSEA. V was cut by 7 bases and J by 0 bases, with 13 bases left in between. CDR3 sequence: CSGRGGSSYNEQFF. CDR3 DNA sequence: TGCAGCGGCCGAGGGGGTAGCTCCTACAATGAGCAGTTCTTC.

With respect to this clonotype: A read error may explain this, as a much larger clone is one base away. The chain uses TRBV20-1 and TRBJ2-7; 9 bases align to TRBD2. The CDR3 consists of 14 residues. With V trimmed by 1 base and J by 2 bases, 3 bases remained unmatched. Germline V CDR1 and CDR2: DFQATT, SNEGSKA (reference sequence). CDR3 sequence (DNA): TGCAGTGCTAGAGTGCGCGGGAGGGCCTACGAGCAGTACTTC. The encoded protein is CSARVRGRAYEQYF.

CDR3 bases: TGTGCCAGCAGTGATTTGCTCTTCACCTCCTACAATGAGCAGTTCTTC. Its protein product is CASSDLLFTSYNEQFF. The rearrangement links TRBV2 to TRBJ2-1, with no clear D. Trimming pared 3 bases from V and 0 bases from J, leaving 12 bases between. The CDR3 sequence is 16 residues long. Germline-derived CDR1 and CDR2 are SNHLY and FYNNEI.

This clonotype was seen a handful of times. The V gene is TRBV7-3, the J gene TRBJ1-2, with D perhaps matching TRBD1 (5 bases). The CDR3 covers 16 residues. V lost 5 bases to trimming and J lost 2 bases, with 18 bases between them. Germline V gene data show CDR1 as SGHTA and CDR2 as FQGTGA. As DNA, the CDR3 is TGTGCCAGCAGCCCGGGGGGGGAGGGTACAAACTATGGCTACACCTTC. It specifies CASSPGGEGTNYGYTF. Variable domain in full (rest from reference TRBV7-3 and TRBJ1-2): GAGVSQTPSNKVTEKGKYVELRCDPISGHTALYWYRQSLGQGPEFLIYFQGTGAADDSGLPNDRFFAVRPEGSVSTLKIQRTERGDSAVYLCASSPGGEGTNYGYTFGSGTRLTVV.

This clonotype was seen more than once but under ten times. The chain recombines TRBV12-3 or TRBV12-4 with TRBJ2-1; 10 bases map to TRBD2. Losses at the gene ends were 6 bases for V and 8 bases for J; bases not matched to a gene: 10. CDR3 length equals 15 residues. The DNA for the CDR3 is TGTGCCAGCAGCCAAGGGCTAGCGGGAGCGGATGAGCAGTTCTTC. This translates into CASSQGLAGADEQFF.

The V gene is TRBV5-1, the J gene TRBJ2-2; 7 nucleotides align to TRBD1. Unmatched junction bases numbered 6, after V lost 0 bases and J lost 4 bases. The CDR3 is 16 residues long. CDR1 is SGHRS, CDR2 YFSETQ, per germline. This chain's CDR3 is CASSLVGTAITGELFF. The CDR3 coding sequence is TGCGCCAGCAGCTTGGTAGGGACAGCGATCACCGGGGAGCTGTTTTTT.

This clonotype has only a few counts. The chain uses TRBV19 and TRBJ2-7, with TRBD1 matching 7 bases. The germline gives CDR1 LNHDA, CDR2 SQIVND (reference sequence). The J segment lost 2 bases and the V segment lost 4 bases, leaving 5 bases of the junction unmatched. The CDR3 sequence is 14 residues long. The CDR3 sequence is CASSTTGWTYEQYF. CDR3 in DNA: TGTGCCAGTAGTACGACAGGGTGGACCTACGAGCAGTACTTC.

The chain employs TRBV30 and TRBJ2-3; 8 nucleotides match TRBD2. Germline values: CDR1 GTSNPN, CDR2 SVGIG (reference sequence). After removal of 0 bases from V and 6 bases from J, the junction contained 5 bases not matched to a gene. The CDR3 has 14 amino acids. CDR3 region: CAWSVGLAGDTQYF. CDR3 DNA sequence: TGTGCCTGGAGTGTAGGATTAGCGGGGGATACGCAGTATTTT.

This clonotype appeared a few times. V usage is TRBV20-1 and J usage is TRBJ2-5, with D possibly TRBD2 on 5 matching bases. V lost 6 bases, J lost 1 base, and 18 bases lay in between. CDR1 is DFQATT, CDR2 SNEGSKA, per germline (reference sequence). The CDR3 is made up of 15 amino acids. The CDR3 nucleotides are TGCAGTGCGCCCCCTGCGACTAAAACCCAAGAGACCCAGTACTTC. Translation gives CSAPPATKTQETQYF.

This clonotype was detected many times. The chain has TRBV7-9 and TRBJ2-7; 7 bases line up with TRBD2. J lost 3 bases, V lost 3 bases, and 2 bases had no gene match. This CDR3 comprises 13 residues. Germline assignment: CDR1 SEHNR and CDR2 FQNEAQ (reference sequence). The DNA of the CDR3 is TGTGCCAGCAGCTTGGGGGGGGTCTACGAGCAGTACTTC. It is translated as CASSLGGVYEQYF.

Only a few counts were recorded for this clonotype. The V and J genes are TRBV20-1 and TRBJ2-1; D might be TRBD1 or TRBD2, each matching 5 bases. Germline V lookup: CDR1 DFQATT, CDR2 SNEGSKA (reference sequence). Trimming removed 1 base from V and 8 bases from J, with 12 bases in between. CDR3 length equals 13 residues. CDR3 region: CSARGGFSDEQFF. Written as DNA, the CDR3 is TGCAGTGCTAGAGGGGGGTTTAGCGATGAGCAGTTCTTC.

The J gene is TRBJ2-7, the V gene TRBV20-1, with 10 nucleotides matching TRBD1. Germline CDR1 and CDR2: DFQATT and SNEGSKA (reference sequence). J lost 4 bases, V lost 3 bases, and 9 bases had no gene match. The CDR3 has 15 amino acids. CDR3 sequence reads: CSASRKGTGVYEQYF. CDR3 bases: TGCAGTGCTAGCCGAAAAGGGACAGGGGTTTACGAGCAGTACTTC.

V usage is TRBV2 and J usage is TRBJ2-3; 8 positions match TRBD1. The CDR3 consists of 14 residues. V trimming: 4 bases; J trimming: 4 bases; junction bases outside the gene matches: 4. Germline V CDR1 and CDR2: SNHLY, FYNNEI. The CDR3 loop is CASSADRGSDTQYF. The CDR3 DNA sequence: TGTGCCAGCAGTGCCGACAGGGGCTCAGATACGCAGTATTTT.

In this sample, this clonotype turned up a few times. The chain joins TRBV7-2 to TRBJ1-5; a weak D match, TRBD1 (6 bases). The V and J ends lost 5 bases and 2 bases respectively, with 10 bases between them. Germline CDR1 and CDR2: SGHTA and FQGNSA. There are 14 residues in the CDR3. The CDR3 DNA is TGTGCCAGCAGCCGGCGACAGGGCAATCAGCCCCAGCATTTT. Its protein is CASSRRQGNQPQHF.

This chain links TRBV4-1 with TRBJ2-1; 8 bases line up with TRBD2. CDR1 MGHRA and CDR2 YSYEKL come from the germline V gene. J lost 7 bases, V lost 1 base, and 12 bases had no gene match. The length of the CDR3 is 17 residues. The CDR3 loop is CASSQVGLAGRSNEQFF. CDR3 nucleotide sequence: TGCGCCAGCAGCCAAGTAGGCCTAGCGGGTCGGAGTAATGAGCAGTTCTTC.

This clonotype was counted a few times. The DNA for the CDR3 is TGTGCCAGCAGGGAGAGAAGGGCAGATACGCAGTATTTT. As protein: CASRERRADTQYF. The genes are TRBV6-1 and TRBJ2-3; D gene unclear. Per the germline V gene, CDR1 is MNHNS and CDR2 is SASEGT. Trimming removed 6 bases at V and 4 bases at J, with 11 bases between. The CDR3 spans 13 residues.

This rearrangement joins TRBV29-1 to TRBJ1-1; D gene uncertain. The CDR3 spans 13 residues. The V end was cut by 6 bases, the J end by 5 bases, with 16 bases between. The germline V gene has CDR1 SQVTM and CDR2 ANQGSEA. CDR3 in DNA: TGCAGCGTCGAACGGGAGATACAAACTGAAGCTTTCTTT. As protein: CSVEREIQTEAFF.